This passage covers 2 T cell receptor beta chains from one sample sequenced in a study of control samples from healthy donors and cancer patients (dated by TCRdb to about 2020). Libraries were built with the immunoSEQ multiplex PCR assay. TCRdb obtained this table from immuneACCESS and retained in-frame rearrangements with V and J assigned. These tables miss some clones; where compared with another copy, unresolved V genes account for less than half of the shortfall, and the remainder is unexplained. The sample has roughly 80,000 clones on record, roughly 92% of them singletons. In total, the top ten clones hold approximately 6% of the sample. The specimen was blood. The receptors stem from a woman aged 55-69 years in good health.

The CDR3 sequence: CASSPDRVANEKLFF. CDR3 bases: TGTGCCAGCAGTCCGGACAGGGTAGCTAATGAAAAACTGTTTTTT. The V and J genes are TRBV28 and TRBJ1-4; TRBD1 matches at 8 bases. The ends lost 5 bases at V and 3 bases at J; junction bases unmatched: 5. Germline CDR1 reads MDHEN; CDR2 reads SYDVKM. The CDR3 runs 15 residues.

The chain has TRBV5-1 and TRBJ2-5; TRBD2 agrees at 7 bases. The CDR3 has 16 residues. CDR1 SGHRS and CDR2 YFSETQ come from the germline V gene. V gave up 0 bases and J gave up 0 bases; unmatched junction bases: 5. CDR3 amino acids: CASSLVGSGYQETQYF. DNA of the CDR3: TGCGCCAGCAGCTTGGTTGGTAGCGGGTACCAAGAGACCCAGTACTTC. Full variable domain (rest looked up from reference TRBV5-1 and TRBJ2-5): KAGVTQTPRYLIKTRGQQVTLSCSPISGHRSVSWYQQTPGQGLQFLFEYFSETQRNKGNFPGRFSGRQFSNSRSEMNVSTLELGDSALYLCASSLVGSGYQETQYFGPGTRLLVL.